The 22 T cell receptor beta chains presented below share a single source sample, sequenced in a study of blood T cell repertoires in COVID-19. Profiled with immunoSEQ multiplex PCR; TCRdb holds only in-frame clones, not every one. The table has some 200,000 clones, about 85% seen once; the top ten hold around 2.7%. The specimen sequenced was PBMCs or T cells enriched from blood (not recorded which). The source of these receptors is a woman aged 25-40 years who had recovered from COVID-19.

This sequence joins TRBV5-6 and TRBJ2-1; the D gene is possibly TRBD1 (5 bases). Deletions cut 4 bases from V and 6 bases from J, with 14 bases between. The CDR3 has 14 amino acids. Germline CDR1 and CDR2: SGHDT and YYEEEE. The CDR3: CASSGVDIGNEQFF. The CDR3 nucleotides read TGTGCCAGCAGCGGCGTGGACATCGGCAATGAGCAGTTCTTC.

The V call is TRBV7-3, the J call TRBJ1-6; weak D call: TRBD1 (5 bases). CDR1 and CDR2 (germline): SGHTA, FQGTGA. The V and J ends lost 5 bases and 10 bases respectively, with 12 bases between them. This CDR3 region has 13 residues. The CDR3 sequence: CASSPVGGSPLHF. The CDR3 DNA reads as TGTGCCAGCAGCCCAGTTGGGGGGTCACCCCTCCACTTT.

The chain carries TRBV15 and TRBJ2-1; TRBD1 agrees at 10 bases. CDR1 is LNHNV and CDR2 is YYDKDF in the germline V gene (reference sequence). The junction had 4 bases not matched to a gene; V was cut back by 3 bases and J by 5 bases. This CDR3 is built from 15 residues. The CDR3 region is CATSSRDRGHNEQFF. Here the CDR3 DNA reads TGTGCCACCAGCAGCCGGGACAGGGGCCACAATGAGCAGTTCTTC.

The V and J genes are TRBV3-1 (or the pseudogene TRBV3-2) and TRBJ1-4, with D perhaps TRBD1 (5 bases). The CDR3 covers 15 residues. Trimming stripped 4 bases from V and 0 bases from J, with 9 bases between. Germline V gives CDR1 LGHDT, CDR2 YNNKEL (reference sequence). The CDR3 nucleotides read TGTGCCAGCAGCCTACAGGCAGCAACTAATGAAAAACTGTTTTTT. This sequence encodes CASSLQAATNEKLFF.

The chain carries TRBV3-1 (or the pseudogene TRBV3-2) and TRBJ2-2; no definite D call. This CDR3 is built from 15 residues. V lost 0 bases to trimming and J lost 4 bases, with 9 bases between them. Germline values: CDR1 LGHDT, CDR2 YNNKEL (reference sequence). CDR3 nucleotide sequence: TGTGCCAGCAGCCAAGATCGCGTAGCCACCGGGGAGCTGTTTTTT. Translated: CASSQDRVATGELFF.

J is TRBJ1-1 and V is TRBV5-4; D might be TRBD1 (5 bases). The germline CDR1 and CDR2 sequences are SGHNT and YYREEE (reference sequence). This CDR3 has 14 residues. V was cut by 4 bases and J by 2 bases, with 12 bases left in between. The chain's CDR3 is CASSARQINTEAFF. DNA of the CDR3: TGTGCCAGCAGCGCGAGACAGATTAACACTGAAGCTTTCTTT.

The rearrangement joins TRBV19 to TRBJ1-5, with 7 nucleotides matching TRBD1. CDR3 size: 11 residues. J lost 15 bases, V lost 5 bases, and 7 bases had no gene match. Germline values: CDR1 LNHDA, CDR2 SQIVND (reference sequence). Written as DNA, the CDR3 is TGTGCCAGTAGTTCGACAGGGACCAGGCATTTT. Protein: CASSSTGTRHF.

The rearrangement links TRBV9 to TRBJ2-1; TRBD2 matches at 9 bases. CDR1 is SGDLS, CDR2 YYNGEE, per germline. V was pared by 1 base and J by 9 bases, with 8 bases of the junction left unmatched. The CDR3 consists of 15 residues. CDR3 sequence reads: CASSVIAGGPGEQFF. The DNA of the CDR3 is TGTGCCAGCAGCGTAATTGCGGGGGGGCCGGGTGAGCAGTTCTTC.

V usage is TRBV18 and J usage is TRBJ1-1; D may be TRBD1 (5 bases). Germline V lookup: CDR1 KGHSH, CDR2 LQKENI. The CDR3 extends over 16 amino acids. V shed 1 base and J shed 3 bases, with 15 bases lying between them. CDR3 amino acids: CASSPLGGTWDTEAFF. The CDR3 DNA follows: TGTGCCAGCTCACCACTGGGCGGGACGTGGGACACTGAAGCTTTCTTT.

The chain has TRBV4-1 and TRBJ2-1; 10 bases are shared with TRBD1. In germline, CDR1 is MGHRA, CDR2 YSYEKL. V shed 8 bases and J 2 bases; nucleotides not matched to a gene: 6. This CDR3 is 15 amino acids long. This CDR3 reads CASDPGQGAYNEQFF. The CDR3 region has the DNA TGCGCCAGCGACCCCGGACAGGGGGCCTACAATGAGCAGTTCTTC.

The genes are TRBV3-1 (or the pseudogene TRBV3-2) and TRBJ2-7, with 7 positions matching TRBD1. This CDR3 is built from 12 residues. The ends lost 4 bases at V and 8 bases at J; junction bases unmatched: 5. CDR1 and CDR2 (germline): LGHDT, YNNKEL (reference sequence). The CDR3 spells CASSPTGDQQYF. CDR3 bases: TGTGCCAGCAGCCCCACAGGGGACCAGCAGTACTTC.

This chain's CDR3 is CARSERGGYTF. DNA for the CDR3: TGTGCCAGGTCAGAGAGAGGAGGCTACACCTTC. The gene calls are TRBV6-4 and TRBJ1-2; D is uncertain. CDR3 size: 11 residues. CDR1 is MRHNA, CDR2 SNTAGT, per germline. Deletions cut 9 bases from V and 8 bases from J, with 13 bases between.

The CDR3 DNA is TGTGCCAGCAGCCCGGTCGCAGGGGTTAACTATGGCTACACCTTC. The encoded protein is CASSPVAGVNYGYTF. This sequence joins TRBV11-2 and TRBJ1-2, with D perhaps matching TRBD1 (6 bases). The CDR3 length is 15 residues. CDR1 is SGHAT, CDR2 FQNNGV, per germline. Trimming took off 5 bases at V and 1 base at J, with 14 bases between the two ends.

The CDR3 loop reads CASSSRFGQPQHF. The CDR3 DNA sequence: TGCGCCAGCAGCTCTAGGTTTGGTCAGCCCCAGCATTTT. This chain uses TRBV4-3 with TRBJ1-5; D is unresolved. The CDR3 spans 13 residues. Trimming cost V 5 bases and J 6 bases, with 11 bases left between them. Germline CDR1 and CDR2: LGHNA and YSLEER.

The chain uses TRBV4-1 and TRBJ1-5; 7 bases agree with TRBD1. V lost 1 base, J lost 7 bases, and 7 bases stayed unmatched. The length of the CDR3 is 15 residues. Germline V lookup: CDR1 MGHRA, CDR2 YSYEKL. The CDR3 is CASSQGRQGIQPQHF. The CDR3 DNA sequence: TGCGCCAGCAGCCAAGGTCGACAGGGTATCCAGCCCCAGCATTTT.

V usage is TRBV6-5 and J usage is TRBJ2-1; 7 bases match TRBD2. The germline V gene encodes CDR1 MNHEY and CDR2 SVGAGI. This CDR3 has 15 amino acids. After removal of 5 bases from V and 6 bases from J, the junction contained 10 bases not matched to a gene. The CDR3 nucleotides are TGTGCCAGCAGTAATCCGGGACCGGGAGGCAATGAGCAGTTCTTC. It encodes CASSNPGPGGNEQFF.

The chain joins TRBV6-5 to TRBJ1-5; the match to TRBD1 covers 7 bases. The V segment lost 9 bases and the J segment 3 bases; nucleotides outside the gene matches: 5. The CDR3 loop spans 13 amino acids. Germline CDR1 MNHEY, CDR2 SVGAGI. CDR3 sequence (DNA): TGTGCCAGTATTGACAGGGTCAATCAGCCCCAGCATTTT. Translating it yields CASIDRVNQPQHF.

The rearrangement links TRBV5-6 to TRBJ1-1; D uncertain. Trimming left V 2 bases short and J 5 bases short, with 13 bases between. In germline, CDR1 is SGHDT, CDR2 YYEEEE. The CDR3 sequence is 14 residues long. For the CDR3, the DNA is TGTGCCAGCAGCTTAGTGTTTCGAGGTACTGAAGCTTTCTTT. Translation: CASSLVFRGTEAFF. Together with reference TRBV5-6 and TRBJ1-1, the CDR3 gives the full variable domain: DAGVTQSPTHLIKTRGQQVTLRCSPKSGHDTVSWYQQALGQGPQFIFQYYEEEERQRGNFPDRFSGHQFPNYSSELNVNALLLGDSALYLCASSLVFRGTEAFFGQGTRLTVV.

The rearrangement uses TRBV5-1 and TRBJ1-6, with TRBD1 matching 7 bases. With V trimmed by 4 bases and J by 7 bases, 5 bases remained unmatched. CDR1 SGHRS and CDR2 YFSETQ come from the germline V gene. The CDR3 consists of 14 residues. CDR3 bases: TGCGCCAGCAGCCGGACAGGAAGAAATTCACCCCTCCACTTT. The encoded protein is CASSRTGRNSPLHF.

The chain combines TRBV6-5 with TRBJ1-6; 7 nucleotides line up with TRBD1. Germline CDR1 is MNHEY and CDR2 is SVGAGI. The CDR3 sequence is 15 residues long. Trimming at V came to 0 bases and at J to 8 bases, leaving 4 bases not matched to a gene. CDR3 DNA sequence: TGTGCCAGCAGTTACTCCGGACAGGCGTATTCACCCCTCCACTTT. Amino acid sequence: CASSYSGQAYSPLHF.

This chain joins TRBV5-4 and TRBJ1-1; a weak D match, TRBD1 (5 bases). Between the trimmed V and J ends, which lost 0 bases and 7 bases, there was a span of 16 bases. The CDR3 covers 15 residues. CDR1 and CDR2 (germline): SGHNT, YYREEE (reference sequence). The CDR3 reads CASSLGGGALFEAFF. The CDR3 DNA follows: TGTGCCAGCAGCTTGGGAGGAGGGGCCCTCTTTGAAGCTTTCTTT.

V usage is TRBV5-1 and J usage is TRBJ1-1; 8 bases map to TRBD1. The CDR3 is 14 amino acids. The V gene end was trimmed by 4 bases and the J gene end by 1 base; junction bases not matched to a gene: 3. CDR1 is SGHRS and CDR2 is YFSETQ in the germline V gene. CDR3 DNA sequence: TGCGCCAGCAGCATACAGGGGGGGAACACTGAAGCTTTCTTT. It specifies CASSIQGGNTEAFF.